This T cell receptor (beta chain) was sequenced during a study of T cells after yellow fever vaccination. A 5'RACE template-switching step, the method used to make TCR cDNA, added a universal primer site and UMIs. TCRdb itself ran the 5' RACE reads through MiXCR, one entry per CDR3 protein. The sample lists around 320,000 distinct CDR3 sequences; 3.5% to 4.5% were seen once. Germline loops: CDR1 SGHRS, CDR2 YFSETQ. V gave up 7 bases and J gave up 6 bases, with 14 bases separating them. The CDR3 runs 13 residues. Regarding this clonotype: Its antigen is not identified.

General observations from the study: Just a small share of clonotypes turned up in the CD4 compartment as well as the CD8 compartment. The study re-detected most primary-vaccination clones after the booster (under 97% CD4, roughly 91% CD8). Peak timing came faster in the weaker secondary response, day 5 versus 15.

Source: PBMCs, taken 15 days after the yellow fever booster vaccination. The receptor comes from a young man who received the YFV17D yellow fever vaccine. The chain is built from TRBV5-1 and TRBJ2-1; the D gene is possibly TRBD1 (6 bases). CDR3 bases: TGCGCCAGCTCACCCGGGACATCCAATGAGCAGTTCTTC. This codes for CASSPGTSNEQFF.